The clone carrying this T cell receptor beta chain was found a few times. A single record per CDR3 protein comes from TCRdb applying MiXCR to the 5' RACE reads. The sample contains 100,000 to 150,000 distinct CDR3 sequences, 9.3% of which appear only once. This record belongs to a study of CD8 T cells in ankylosing spondylitis. CDR3 length equals 13 residues. The germline V and J ends were trimmed by 7 bases and 6 bases, with 17 bases remaining between them. In germline, CDR1 is SQVTM, CDR2 ANQGSEA. The sequencing sample was made of blood, either unsorted or a sorted T cell fraction (not recorded which). This receptor was identified in a male donor with ankylosing spondylitis or in good health (not recorded which). This chain joins TRBV29-1 and TRBJ2-3; D might be TRBD2 (6 bases). CDR3 residues: CSAARGAGDTQYF. CDR3 in DNA: TGCAGCGCCGCGCGGGGTGCAGGCGATACGCAGTATTTT.